These 12 T cell receptor beta chains came from one sample sequenced in a study of T cell responses to AZD1222 COVID-19 vaccine (dated by TCRdb to the early 2020s). This specimen's time point label, interpreted: about 28 days (+/-7) after the second vaccine dose. Libraries were prepared through the immunoSEQ multiplex PCR assay. Drawn from immuneACCESS, this table holds only the in-frame rearrangements with V and J called that TCRdb kept. Clones are partly lost; checked studies trace under half to an unresolved V gene and leave the rest unexplained. The sample data list some 130,000 clones, and around 93% of these were observed just once. In total, the top ten clones hold approximately 7% of the sample. The sequenced sample was peripheral blood, obtained 28 days after the second AZD1222 dose. Receptor source: an adult who received the AZD1222 COVID-19 vaccine.

The chain uses TRBV4-2 and TRBJ2-5; 7 bases fit TRBD1. V lost 4 bases, J lost 5 bases, and 7 bases stayed unmatched. Germline assignment: CDR1 LGHNA and CDR2 YNFKEQ. This CDR3 contains 14 residues. The CDR3 region is CASSPTGSKETQYF. In nucleotides, the CDR3 is TGTGCCAGCAGCCCGACAGGGTCCAAGGAGACCCAGTACTTC.

This clone was observed once. This sequence joins TRBV7-2 and TRBJ2-7; unclear D gene. The germline CDR1 and CDR2 sequences are SGHTA and FQGNSA. The CDR3 is 14 amino acids. Trimming shortened V by 5 bases and J by 0 bases, and 11 bases separated the two germline ends. The CDR3 sequence: CASSIQRSSYEQYF. The CDR3 bases are TGTGCCAGCAGCATACAGAGGAGCTCCTACGAGCAGTACTTC.

This clone is a singleton in its sample. The genes are TRBV5-1 and TRBJ2-6, with D perhaps TRBD1 or TRBD2 (5 bases each). The CDR3 spans 15 residues. With 6 bases removed from V and 0 bases from J, the gap between germline ends came to 10 bases. The germline V gene has CDR1 SGHRS and CDR2 YFSETQ. CDR3 bases: TGCGCCAGCACCTGGGGGAACTCTGGGGCCAACGTCCTGACTTTC. Protein sequence: CASTWGNSGANVLTF. Full variable domain (outside the CDR3, taken from reference TRBV5-1 and TRBJ2-6): KAGVTQTPRYLIKTRGQQVTLSCSPISGHRSVSWYQQTPGQGLQFLFEYFSETQRNKGNFPGRFSGRQFSNSRSEMNVSTLELGDSALYLCASTWGNSGANVLTFGAGSRLTVL.

The chain recombines TRBV19 with TRBJ2-5, with 7 bases lining up with TRBD2. In germline, CDR1 is LNHDA, CDR2 SQIVND (reference sequence). This CDR3 region has 13 residues. V gave up 7 bases and J gave up 4 bases; unmatched junction bases: 6. The CDR3 sequence: CASTYTGGETQYF. The CDR3 DNA is TGTGCCAGTACCTATACGGGGGGAGAGACCCAGTACTTC.

This clone has only one observation. The V gene is TRBV6-5, the J gene TRBJ1-1, with D uncertain. Germline V CDR1 and CDR2: MNHEY, SVGAGI. The ends were cut back, 4 bases at V and 0 bases at J, with 12 bases in the middle. The CDR3 is 15 residues long. The CDR3 spells CASSWSQTLNTEAFF. The DNA for the CDR3 is TGTGCCAGCAGTTGGAGTCAGACACTGAACACTGAAGCTTTCTTT.

The rearrangement uses TRBV4-1 and TRBJ2-1; 11 nucleotides agree with TRBD2. CDR1 and CDR2 (germline): MGHRA, YSYEKL. V gave up 6 bases and J gave up 7 bases; unmatched junction bases: 8. CDR3 size: 15 residues. CDR3 sequence reads: CASRASGGIKNEQFF. CDR3 DNA sequence: TGCGCCAGCAGGGCTAGCGGGGGGATTAAAAATGAGCAGTTCTTC.

The V and J genes are TRBV7-9 and TRBJ2-5; D tentatively reads TRBD1 or TRBD2 (5 bases each). The germline CDR1 and CDR2 sequences are SEHNR and FQNEAQ (reference sequence). The ends were cut back, 1 base at V and 4 bases at J, with 10 bases in the middle. CDR3 length: 14 residues. The CDR3 coding sequence is TGTGCCAGCAGCTTAGTAGATGGGACAGAGACCCAGTACTTC. Amino acid sequence: CASSLVDGTETQYF. Full variable domain (missing parts from reference TRBV7-9 and TRBJ2-5): DTGVSQNPRHKITKRGQNVTFRCDPISEHNRLYWYRQTLGQGPEFLTYFQNEAQLEKSRLLSDRFSAERPKGSFSTLEIQRTEQGDSAMYLCASSLVDGTETQYFGPGTRLLVL.

The V and J genes are TRBV6-2 or TRBV6-3 and TRBJ1-2; D might be TRBD1 (5 bases). The V and J ends lost 5 bases and 6 bases respectively, with 16 bases between them. There are 14 residues in the CDR3. Germline CDR1 and CDR2: MNHEY and SVGEGT. CDR3 coding DNA: TGTGCCAGCAGTGGCGGACGGGGCTGGGATGGCTACACCTTC. It yields the protein CASSGGRGWDGYTF.

The V call is TRBV7-8, the J call TRBJ1-6; D gene ambiguous. V was clipped by 1 base and J by 13 bases, with 14 bases between them. The CDR3 contains 14 residues. CDR1 SGHVS and CDR2 FQNEAQ come from the germline V gene. DNA of the CDR3: TGTGCCAGCAGCTTAGACGGCCTAAATGGCCCCCTCCACTTT. Protein product: CASSLDGLNGPLHF.

This chain connects TRBV7-2 to TRBJ2-2; TRBD2 aligns across 8 bases. This CDR3 has 14 residues. The trim removed 6 bases at V and 6 bases at J, leaving 6 bases unmatched. CDR1 and CDR2 (germline): SGHTA, FQGNSA. The CDR3 spells CASRSGGGAGELFF. The CDR3 bases are TGTGCCAGCAGGAGCGGGGGTGGGGCCGGGGAGCTGTTTTTT.

This chain connects TRBV27 to TRBJ2-1; no clear D. Trimming cost V 5 bases and J 5 bases, with 10 bases left between them. Germline CDR1 is MNHEY and CDR2 is SMNVEV (reference sequence). This CDR3 spans 13 amino acids. The CDR3 reads CASSPRWDNEQFF. CDR3 sequence (DNA): TGTGCCAGCAGTCCCAGATGGGACAATGAGCAGTTCTTC.

The chain couples TRBV29-1 to TRBJ2-3, with D perhaps matching TRBD2 (6 bases). The V end lost 6 bases, the J end lost 4 bases, and 20 bases lay between the germline ends. The CDR3 runs 15 residues. Germline CDR1 is SQVTM and CDR2 is ANQGSEA. CDR3 in amino acids: CSVPIGRGGSDTQYF. CDR3 DNA: TGCAGCGTCCCTATTGGGCGGGGTGGGTCAGATACGCAGTATTTT.